This section outlines one T cell receptor beta chain sequence together with its context. The protocol was immunoSEQ multiplex PCR, while the TCRdb copy is restricted to in-frame clones and leaves out a portion. The table includes around 130,000 clones, 84% detected once. This CDR3 is 15 amino acids long. Looked up from germline, CDR1 is MNHEY and CDR2 is SVGAGI. The V gene end was trimmed by 2 bases and the J gene end by 2 bases; junction bases not matched to a gene: 4. The entry originates in a study of blood T cell repertoires in COVID-19. Study at large: T cells, B-cell-depleted T cells, or PBMCs supplied cDNA or gDNA.

This receptor was obtained from a human donor in a cohort sampled during active COVID-19. Sequencing was carried out using peripheral blood. V and J are TRBV6-5 and TRBJ2-7; TRBD2 aligns across 9 bases. The CDR3 here is CASSYEVAGAYEQYF. The CDR3 DNA reads as TGTGCCAGCAGTTACGAGGTAGCGGGGGCCTACGAGCAGTACTTC.